This T cell receptor (beta chain) emerged from a study of brain T cells in children with intractable seizures. Findings of the study overall: Each case's top public CDR3 resembled known HCMV, EBV or influenza A CDR3s. Viral specificity was inferred only from CDR3 similarity; HCMV serostatus was unknown.

Of note for this clone: The antigen is not known.

Surgery cases with the highest brain T cell transcript signatures were chosen for sequencing. J lost 2 bases, V lost 5 bases, and 4 bases had no gene match. The V gene's germline CDR1 is MNHEY and CDR2 SVGAGI. The CDR3 contains 15 residues. Method: immunoSEQ multiplex PCR; TCRdb's copy keeps in-frame clones and lacks some. The sample consists of 7,500 to 9,000 clones, 69% of them appearing once. The clonotype comes from a girl under 10 years old with tuberous sclerosis and intractable seizures. The J gene is TRBJ2-2, the V gene TRBV6-5, with 8 nucleotides matching TRBD1. The material sequenced was resected brain tissue, taken at surgery. The CDR3 spells CASSRTGSNTGELFF. In nucleotides, the CDR3 is TGTGCCAGCAGTCGGACAGGGTCAAACACCGGGGAGCTGTTTTTT.